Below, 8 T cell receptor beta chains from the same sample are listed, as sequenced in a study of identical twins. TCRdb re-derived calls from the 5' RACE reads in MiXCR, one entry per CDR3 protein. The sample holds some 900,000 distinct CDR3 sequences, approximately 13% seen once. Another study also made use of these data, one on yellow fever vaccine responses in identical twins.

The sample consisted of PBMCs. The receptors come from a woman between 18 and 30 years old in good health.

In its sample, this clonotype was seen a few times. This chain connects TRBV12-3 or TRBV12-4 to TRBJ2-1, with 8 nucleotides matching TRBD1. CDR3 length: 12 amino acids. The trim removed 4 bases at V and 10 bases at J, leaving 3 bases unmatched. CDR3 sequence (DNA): TGTGCCAGCAGTTCCGACAGGGGAGAGCAGTTCTTC. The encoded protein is CASSSDRGEQFF.

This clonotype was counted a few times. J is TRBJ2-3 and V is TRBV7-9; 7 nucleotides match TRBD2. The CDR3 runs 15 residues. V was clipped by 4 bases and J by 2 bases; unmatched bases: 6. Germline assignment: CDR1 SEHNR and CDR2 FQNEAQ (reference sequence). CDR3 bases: TGTGCCAGCAGCTCTAGCGGTTCAAACACAGATACGCAGTATTTT. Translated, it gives CASSSSGSNTDTQYF.

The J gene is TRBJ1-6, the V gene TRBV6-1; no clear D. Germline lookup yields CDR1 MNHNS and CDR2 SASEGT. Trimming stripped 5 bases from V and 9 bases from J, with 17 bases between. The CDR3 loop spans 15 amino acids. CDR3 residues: CASSRSQEGGSPLHF. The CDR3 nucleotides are TGTGCCAGCAGTCGGTCTCAAGAGGGCGGTTCACCCCTCCACTTT.

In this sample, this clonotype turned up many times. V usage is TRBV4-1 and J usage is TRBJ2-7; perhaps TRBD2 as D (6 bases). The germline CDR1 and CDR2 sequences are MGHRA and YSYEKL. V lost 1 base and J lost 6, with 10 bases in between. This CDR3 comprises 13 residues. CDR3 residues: CASSQGVGGEQYV. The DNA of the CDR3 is TGCGCCAGCAGCCAAGGGGTGGGAGGCGAGCAGTACGTC.

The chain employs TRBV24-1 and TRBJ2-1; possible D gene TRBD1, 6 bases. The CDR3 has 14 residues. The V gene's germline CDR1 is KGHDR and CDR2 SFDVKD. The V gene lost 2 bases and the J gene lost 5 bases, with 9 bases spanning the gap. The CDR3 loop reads CATSDSRGNNEQFF. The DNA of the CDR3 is TGTGCCACCAGTGATTCCAGGGGAAACAATGAGCAGTTCTTC.

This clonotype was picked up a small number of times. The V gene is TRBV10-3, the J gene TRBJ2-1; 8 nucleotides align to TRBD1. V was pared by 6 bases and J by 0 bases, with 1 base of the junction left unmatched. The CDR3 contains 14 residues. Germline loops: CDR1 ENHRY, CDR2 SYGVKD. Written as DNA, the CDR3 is TGTGCCATCAGCCAGGGGGCCTCCTACAATGAGCAGTTCTTC. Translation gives CAISQGASYNEQFF.

The CDR3 DNA sequence: TGTGCCACCAGCAGAGATGTCGGCGAGCAGTTCTTC. Translated, it gives CATSRDVGEQFF. V usage is TRBV15 and J usage is TRBJ2-1; no clear D. This CDR3 is built from 12 residues. Trimming cost V 0 bases and J 10 bases, with 7 bases left between them. CDR1 is LNHNV and CDR2 is YYDKDF in the germline V gene (reference sequence). Filled out from reference TRBV15 and TRBJ2-1, the complete variable domain reads DAMVIQNPRYQVTQFGKPVTLSCSQTLNHNVMYWYQQKSSQAPKLLFHYYDKDFNNEADTPDNFQSRRPNTSFCFLDIRSPGLGDTAMYLCATSRDVGEQFFGPGTRLTVL.

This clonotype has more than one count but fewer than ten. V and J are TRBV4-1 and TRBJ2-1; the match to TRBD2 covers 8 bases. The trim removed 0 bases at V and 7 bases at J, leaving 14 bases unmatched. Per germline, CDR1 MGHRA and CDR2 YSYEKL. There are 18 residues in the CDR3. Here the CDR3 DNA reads TGCGCCAGCAGCCAAGAAAGGGTCAGGCTAGCGGGCTCAAATGAGCAGTTCTTC. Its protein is CASSQERVRLAGSNEQFF.